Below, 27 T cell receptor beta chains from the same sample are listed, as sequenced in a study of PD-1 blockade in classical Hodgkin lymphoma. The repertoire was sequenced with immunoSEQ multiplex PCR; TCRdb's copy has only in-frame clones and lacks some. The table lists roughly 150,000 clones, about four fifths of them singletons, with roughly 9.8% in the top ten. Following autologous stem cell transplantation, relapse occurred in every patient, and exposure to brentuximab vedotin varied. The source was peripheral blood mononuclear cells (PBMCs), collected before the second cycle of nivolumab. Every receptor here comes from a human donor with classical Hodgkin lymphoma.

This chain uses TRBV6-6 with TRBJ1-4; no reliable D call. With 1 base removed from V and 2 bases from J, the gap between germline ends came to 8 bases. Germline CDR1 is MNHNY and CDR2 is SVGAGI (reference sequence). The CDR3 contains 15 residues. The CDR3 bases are TGTGCCAGCAGTTACTTAGGGTGGACTAATGAAAAACTGTTTTTT. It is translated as CASSYLGWTNEKLFF.

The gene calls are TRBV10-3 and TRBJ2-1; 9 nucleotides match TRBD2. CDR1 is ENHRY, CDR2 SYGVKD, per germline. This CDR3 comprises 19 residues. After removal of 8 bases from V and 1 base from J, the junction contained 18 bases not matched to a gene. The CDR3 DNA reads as TGTGCCATCCGAGGACCGGGACTAGCCGGGTCTGGGTCCTACAATGAGCAGTTCTTC. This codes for CAIRGPGLAGSGSYNEQFF.

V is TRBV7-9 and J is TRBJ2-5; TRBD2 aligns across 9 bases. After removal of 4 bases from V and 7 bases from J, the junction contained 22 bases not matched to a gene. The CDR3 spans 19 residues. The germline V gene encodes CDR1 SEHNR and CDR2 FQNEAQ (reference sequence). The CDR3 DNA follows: TGTGCCAGCAGCTACTTTGATGGACTAGCGACCTTTGTTGAACGGACCCAGTACTTC. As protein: CASSYFDGLATFVERTQYF.

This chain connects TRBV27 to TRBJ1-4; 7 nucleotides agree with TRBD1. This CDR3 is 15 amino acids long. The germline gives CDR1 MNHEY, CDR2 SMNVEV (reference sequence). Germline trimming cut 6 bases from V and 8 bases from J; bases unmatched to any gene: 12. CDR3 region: CASRSIGTAIEKLFF. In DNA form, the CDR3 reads TGTGCCAGCAGGTCTATCGGGACAGCTATCGAAAAACTGTTTTTT.

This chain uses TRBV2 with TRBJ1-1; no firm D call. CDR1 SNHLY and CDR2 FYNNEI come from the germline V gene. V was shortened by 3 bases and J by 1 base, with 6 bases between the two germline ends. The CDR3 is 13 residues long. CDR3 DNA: TGTGCCAGCAGTGAGCTGGGGAACACTGAAGCTTTCTTT. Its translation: CASSELGNTEAFF.

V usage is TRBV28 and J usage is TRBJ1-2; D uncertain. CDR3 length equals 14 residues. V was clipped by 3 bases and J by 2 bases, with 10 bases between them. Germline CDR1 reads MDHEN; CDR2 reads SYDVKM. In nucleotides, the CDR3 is TGTGCCAGCAGTTTTCCACTGCCCAACTATGGCTACACCTTC. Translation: CASSFPLPNYGYTF.

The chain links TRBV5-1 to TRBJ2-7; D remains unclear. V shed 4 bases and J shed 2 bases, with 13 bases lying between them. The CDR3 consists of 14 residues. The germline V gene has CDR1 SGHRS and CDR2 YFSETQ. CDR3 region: CASSAGDRTYEQYF. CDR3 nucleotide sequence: TGCGCCAGCAGCGCAGGAGACCGGACCTACGAGCAGTACTTC.

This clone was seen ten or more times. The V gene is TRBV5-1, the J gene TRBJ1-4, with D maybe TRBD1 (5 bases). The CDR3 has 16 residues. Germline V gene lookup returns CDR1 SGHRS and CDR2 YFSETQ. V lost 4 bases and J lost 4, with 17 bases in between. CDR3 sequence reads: CASSPGLPVHNEKLFF. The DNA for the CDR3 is TGCGCCAGCAGCCCGGGACTTCCCGTTCATAATGAAAAACTGTTTTTT.

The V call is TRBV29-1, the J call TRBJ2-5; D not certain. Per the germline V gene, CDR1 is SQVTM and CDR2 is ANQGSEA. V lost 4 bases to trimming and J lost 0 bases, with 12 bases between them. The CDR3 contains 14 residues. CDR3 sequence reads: CSVAGRQNQETQYF. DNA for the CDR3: TGCAGCGTTGCGGGTAGGCAGAACCAAGAGACCCAGTACTTC.

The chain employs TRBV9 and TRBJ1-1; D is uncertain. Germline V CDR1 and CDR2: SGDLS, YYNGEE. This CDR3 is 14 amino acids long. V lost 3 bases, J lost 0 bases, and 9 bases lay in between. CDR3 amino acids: CASSAFSVNTEAFF. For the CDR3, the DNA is TGTGCCAGCAGCGCCTTCAGCGTGAACACTGAAGCTTTCTTT.

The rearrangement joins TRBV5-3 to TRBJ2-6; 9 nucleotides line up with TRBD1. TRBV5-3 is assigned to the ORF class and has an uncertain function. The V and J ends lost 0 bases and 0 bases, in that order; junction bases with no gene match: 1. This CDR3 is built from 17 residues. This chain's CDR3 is CARSLGQGVSGANVLTF. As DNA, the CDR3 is TGTGCCAGAAGCTTGGGACAGGGGGTCTCTGGGGCCAACGTCCTGACTTTC.

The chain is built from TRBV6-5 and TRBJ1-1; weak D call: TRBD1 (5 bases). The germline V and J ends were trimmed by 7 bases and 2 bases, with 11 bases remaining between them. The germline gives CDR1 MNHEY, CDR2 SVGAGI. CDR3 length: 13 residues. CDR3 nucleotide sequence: TGTGCCAGCAAAGGGGTAATCAACACTGAAGCTTTCTTT. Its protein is CASKGVINTEAFF.

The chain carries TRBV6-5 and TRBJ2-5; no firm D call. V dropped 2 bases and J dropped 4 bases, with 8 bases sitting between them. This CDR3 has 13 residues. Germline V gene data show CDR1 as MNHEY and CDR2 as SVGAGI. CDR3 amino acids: CASSYGPLETQYF. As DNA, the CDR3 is TGTGCCAGCAGTTACGGTCCCCTAGAGACCCAGTACTTC.

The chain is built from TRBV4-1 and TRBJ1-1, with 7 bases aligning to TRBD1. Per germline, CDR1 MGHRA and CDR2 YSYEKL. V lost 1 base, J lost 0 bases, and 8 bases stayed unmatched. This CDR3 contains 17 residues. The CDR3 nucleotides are TGCGCCAGCAGCCAAGCAGGGGGTTGGGGGATGAACACTGAAGCTTTCTTT. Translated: CASSQAGGWGMNTEAFF.

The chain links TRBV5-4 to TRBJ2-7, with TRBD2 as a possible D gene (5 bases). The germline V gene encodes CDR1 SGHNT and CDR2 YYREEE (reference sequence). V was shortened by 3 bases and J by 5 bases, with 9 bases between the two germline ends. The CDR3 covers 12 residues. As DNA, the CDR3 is TGTGCCAGCAGCTCGTTCGGGAACGAGCAGTACTTC. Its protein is CASSSFGNEQYF.

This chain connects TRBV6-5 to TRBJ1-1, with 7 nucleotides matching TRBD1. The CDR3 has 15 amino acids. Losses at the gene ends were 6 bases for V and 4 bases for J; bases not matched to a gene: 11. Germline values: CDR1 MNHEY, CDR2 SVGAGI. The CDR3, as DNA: TGTGCCAGCAGCCCCTGGACAGGTCGGGGCACTGAAGCTTTCTTT. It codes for CASSPWTGRGTEAFF.

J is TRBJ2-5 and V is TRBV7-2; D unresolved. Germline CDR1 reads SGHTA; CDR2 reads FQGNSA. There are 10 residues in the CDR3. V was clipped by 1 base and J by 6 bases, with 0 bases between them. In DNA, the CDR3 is TGTGCCAGCAGCTTAGAGACCCAGTACTTC. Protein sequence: CASSLETQYF.

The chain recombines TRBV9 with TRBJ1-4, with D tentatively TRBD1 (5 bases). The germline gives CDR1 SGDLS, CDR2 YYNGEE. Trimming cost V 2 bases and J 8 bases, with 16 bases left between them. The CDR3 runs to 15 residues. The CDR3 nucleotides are TGTGCCAGCAGCGTTAACGAGGGGCTCGGGGAAAAACTGTTTTTT. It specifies CASSVNEGLGEKLFF.

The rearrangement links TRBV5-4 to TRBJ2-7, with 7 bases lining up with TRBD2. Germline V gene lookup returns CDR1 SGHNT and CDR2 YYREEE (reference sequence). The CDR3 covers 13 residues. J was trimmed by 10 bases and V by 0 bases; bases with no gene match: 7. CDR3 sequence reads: CASSLGISGSQYF. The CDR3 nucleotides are TGTGCCAGCAGCTTGGGGATTAGCGGGTCCCAGTACTTC.

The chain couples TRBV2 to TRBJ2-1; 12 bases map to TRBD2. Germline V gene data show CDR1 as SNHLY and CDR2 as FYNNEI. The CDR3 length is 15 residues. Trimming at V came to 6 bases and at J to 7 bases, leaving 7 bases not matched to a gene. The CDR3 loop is CASSQTSGRTNEQFF. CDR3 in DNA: TGTGCCAGCAGCCAGACTAGCGGGAGAACTAATGAGCAGTTCTTC.

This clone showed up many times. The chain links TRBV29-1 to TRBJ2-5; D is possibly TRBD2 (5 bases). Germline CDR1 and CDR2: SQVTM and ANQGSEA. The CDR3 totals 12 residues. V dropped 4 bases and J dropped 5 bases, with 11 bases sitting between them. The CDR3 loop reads CSVVRARETQYF. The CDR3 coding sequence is TGCAGCGTTGTGAGGGCGCGGGAGACCCAGTACTTC.

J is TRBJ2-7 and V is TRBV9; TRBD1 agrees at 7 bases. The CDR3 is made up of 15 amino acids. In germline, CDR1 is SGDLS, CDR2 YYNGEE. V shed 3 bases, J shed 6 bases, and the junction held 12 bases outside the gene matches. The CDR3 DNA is TGTGCCAGCAGCGCAAACCAACAGGGGTTCCTCGAGCAGTACTTC. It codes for CASSANQQGFLEQYF.

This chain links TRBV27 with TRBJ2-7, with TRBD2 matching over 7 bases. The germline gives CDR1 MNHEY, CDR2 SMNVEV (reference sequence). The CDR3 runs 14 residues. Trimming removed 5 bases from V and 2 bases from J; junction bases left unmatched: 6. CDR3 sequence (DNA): TGTGCCAGCAGTCTCGGTGGGAGGGCCTACGAGCAGTACTTC. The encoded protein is CASSLGGRAYEQYF.

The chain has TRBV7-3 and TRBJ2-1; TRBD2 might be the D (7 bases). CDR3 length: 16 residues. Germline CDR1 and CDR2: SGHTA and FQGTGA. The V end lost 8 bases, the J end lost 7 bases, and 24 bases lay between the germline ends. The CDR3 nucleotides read TGTGCCAGCTCCAAAATAAGGGGGGGAGCCCCTAATGAGCAGTTCTTC. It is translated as CASSKIRGGAPNEQFF.

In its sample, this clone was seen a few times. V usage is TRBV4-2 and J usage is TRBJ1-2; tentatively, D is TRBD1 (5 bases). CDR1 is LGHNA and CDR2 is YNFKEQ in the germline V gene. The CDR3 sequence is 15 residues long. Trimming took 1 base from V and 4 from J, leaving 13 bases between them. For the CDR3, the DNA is TGTGCCAGCAGCCAAGTGGGGCAGGGAGGCTATGGCTACACCTTC. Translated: CASSQVGQGGYGYTF.

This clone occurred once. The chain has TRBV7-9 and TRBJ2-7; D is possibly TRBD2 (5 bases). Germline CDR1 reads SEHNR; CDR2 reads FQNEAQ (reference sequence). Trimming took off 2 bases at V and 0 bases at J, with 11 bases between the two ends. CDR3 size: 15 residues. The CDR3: CASSLRMGSSYEQYF. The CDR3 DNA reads TGTGCCAGCAGCTTACGTATGGGGAGCTCCTACGAGCAGTACTTC.

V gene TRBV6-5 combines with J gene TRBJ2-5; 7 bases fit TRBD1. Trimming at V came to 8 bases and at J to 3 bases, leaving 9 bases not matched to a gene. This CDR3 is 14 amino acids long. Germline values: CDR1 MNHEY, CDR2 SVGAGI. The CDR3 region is CASGVRDREETQYF. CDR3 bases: TGTGCCAGCGGAGTCCGGGACAGAGAAGAGACCCAGTACTTC.